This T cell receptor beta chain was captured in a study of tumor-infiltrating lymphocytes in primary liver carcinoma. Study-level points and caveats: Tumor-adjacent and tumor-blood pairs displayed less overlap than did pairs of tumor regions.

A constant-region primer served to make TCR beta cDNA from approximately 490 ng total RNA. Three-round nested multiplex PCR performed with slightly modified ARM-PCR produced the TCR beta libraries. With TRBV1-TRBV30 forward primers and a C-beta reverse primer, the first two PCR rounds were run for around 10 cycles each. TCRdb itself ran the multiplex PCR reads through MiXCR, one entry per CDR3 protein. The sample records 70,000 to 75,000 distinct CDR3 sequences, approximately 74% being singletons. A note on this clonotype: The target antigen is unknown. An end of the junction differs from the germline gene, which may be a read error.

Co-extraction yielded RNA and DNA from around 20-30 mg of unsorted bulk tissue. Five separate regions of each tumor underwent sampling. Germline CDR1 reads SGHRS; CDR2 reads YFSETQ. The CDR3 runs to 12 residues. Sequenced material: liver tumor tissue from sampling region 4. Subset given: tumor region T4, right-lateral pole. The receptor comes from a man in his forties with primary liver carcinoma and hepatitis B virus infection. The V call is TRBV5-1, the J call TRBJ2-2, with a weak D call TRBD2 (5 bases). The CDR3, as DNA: TGCGCCAGCAGTATCCCAACCGGGGAGCTATTTTTT. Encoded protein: CASSIPTGELFF.